Following are 18 T cell receptor beta chains from one sample sequenced in a study of T cell changes during pregnancy in multiple sclerosis. TCRdb keeps only in-frame clones here, not all; method: immunoSEQ multiplex PCR. Of over 65,000 clones in the sample, roughly nine tenths were seen once. Sequencing was performed on peripheral blood, taken in the second trimester of pregnancy. The receptors were gathered from a female donor with multiple sclerosis, enrolled in a pregnancy study.

The chain links TRBV7-9 to TRBJ2-7; 8 nucleotides match TRBD1. The trim removed 0 bases at V and 3 bases at J, leaving 10 bases unmatched. The germline gives CDR1 SEHNR, CDR2 FQNEAQ (reference sequence). The CDR3 extends over 17 amino acids. The CDR3 bases are TGTGCCAGCAGCTTAGCAGGACAGGGTTTATCCGTCTACGAGCAGTACTTC. Encoded protein: CASSLAGQGLSVYEQYF.

The rearrangement links TRBV5-5 to TRBJ1-1, with TRBD1 identical over 9 bases. With V trimmed by 4 bases and J by 3 bases, 16 bases remained unmatched. The CDR3 length is 18 residues. CDR1 is SGHKS and CDR2 is YYEKEE in the germline V gene (reference sequence). CDR3 coding DNA: TGTGCCAGCAGCCTGACAGGGACAGGGTGGGGGTGGGACACTGAAGCTTTCTTT. As protein: CASSLTGTGWGWDTEAFF.

The rearrangement uses TRBV27 and TRBJ1-1; a possible D gene is TRBD1 (6 bases). The CDR3 runs 11 residues. Per germline, CDR1 MNHEY and CDR2 SMNVEV (reference sequence). The ends were cut back, 8 bases at V and 9 bases at J, with 13 bases in the middle. The DNA for the CDR3 is TGTGCCAGCTCGTTTGACAGGCAAGCTTTCTTT. It encodes CASSFDRQAFF.

V is TRBV7-2 and J is TRBJ2-7; 10 nucleotides line up with TRBD1. Per germline, CDR1 SGHTA and CDR2 FQGNSA. J lost 1 base, V lost 6 bases, and 9 bases had no gene match. The CDR3 has 16 residues. Written as DNA, the CDR3 is TGTGCCAGCAGGTTAACCGGGACAGGGGTTTCCTACGAGCAGTACTTC. It translates to CASRLTGTGVSYEQYF.

The chain is built from TRBV4-1 and TRBJ2-1, with no clear D. This CDR3 comprises 16 residues. V gave up 2 bases and J gave up 0 bases, with 11 bases separating them. Germline V gene lookup returns CDR1 MGHRA and CDR2 YSYEKL. The CDR3 spells CASSQLDLTSYNEQFF. Here the CDR3 DNA reads TGCGCCAGCAGCCAACTAGACTTAACCTCCTACAATGAGCAGTTCTTC.

V is TRBV7-9 and J is TRBJ1-2, with D maybe TRBD1 (6 bases). The CDR3 extends over 13 amino acids. With 5 bases removed from V and 3 bases from J, the gap between germline ends came to 10 bases. CDR1 and CDR2 (germline): SEHNR, FQNEAQ (reference sequence). CDR3 region: CASSRGGDYGYTF. Written as DNA, the CDR3 is TGTGCCAGCAGCCGCGGGGGCGACTATGGCTACACCTTC.

V and J are TRBV7-2 and TRBJ2-3; no definite D call. V was trimmed by 5 bases and J by 7 bases, leaving 10 bases between them. Per germline, CDR1 SGHTA and CDR2 FQGNSA. The CDR3 spans 12 residues. Written as DNA, the CDR3 is TGTGCCAGCAGCACCATATCTAATACGCAGTATTTT. Translating gives CASSTISNTQYF.

J is TRBJ1-2 and V is TRBV7-2, with D possibly being TRBD1 (5 bases). Trimming stripped 1 base from V and 7 bases from J, with 13 bases between. The CDR3 contains 14 residues. The germline V gene encodes CDR1 SGHTA and CDR2 FQGNSA. CDR3 in amino acids: CASSLDRGSGGYTF. CDR3 coding DNA: TGTGCCAGCAGCTTAGATCGGGGGAGTGGTGGCTACACCTTC.

The chain recombines TRBV6-5 with TRBJ2-7; a weak D match, TRBD1 (5 bases). The CDR3 length is 12 residues. Trimming pared 11 bases from V and 2 bases from J, leaving 13 bases between. Germline values: CDR1 MNHEY, CDR2 SVGAGI. CDR3 sequence: CASGNRPYEQYF. The CDR3 nucleotides read TGTGCCTCAGGGAATCGCCCCTACGAGCAGTACTTC.

Here the CDR3 reads CASSSRGRGAYF. DNA for the CDR3: TGTGCCAGCAGCTCCCGTGGGCGGGGGGCGTACTTC. The J gene is TRBJ2-5, the V gene TRBV11-3; 8 bases are a match to TRBD2. CDR1 is SGHNT, CDR2 YENEEA, per germline. The CDR3 is 12 amino acids. V shed 4 bases and J 13 bases; nucleotides not matched to a gene: 8.

The gene calls are TRBV2 and TRBJ2-4; 14 bases are a match to TRBD2. Germline CDR1 and CDR2: SNHLY and FYNNEI. The CDR3 sequence is 18 residues long. Losses at the gene ends were 8 bases for V and 0 bases for J; bases not matched to a gene: 9. CDR3 amino acids: CASGGLAGGRLAKNIQYF. The CDR3 DNA sequence: TGTGCCAGCGGCGGACTAGCGGGGGGCCGACTAGCCAAAAACATTCAGTACTTC.

The chain links TRBV18 to TRBJ1-1, with 7 bases that match TRBD1. Germline V gene lookup returns CDR1 KGHSH and CDR2 LQKENI. This CDR3 comprises 15 residues. V dropped 1 base and J dropped 1; count of bases not matched to a gene: 3. For the CDR3, the DNA is TGTGCCAGCTCACCACGGGGACAGCCGAACACTGAAGCTTTCTTT. Amino acids: CASSPRGQPNTEAFF.

The chain uses TRBV7-2 and TRBJ2-7; maybe TRBD1 (5 bases). The CDR3 runs 13 residues. Germline CDR1 and CDR2: SGHTA and FQGNSA. V lost 5 bases and J 9 bases, leaving 17 bases between the germline ends. The CDR3 spells CASSPTARYGQYF. For the CDR3, the DNA is TGTGCCAGCAGCCCGACAGCCCGATATGGGCAGTACTTC.

The rearrangement uses TRBV9 and TRBJ1-1; tentatively, D is TRBD1 (6 bases). V was trimmed by 4 bases and J by 1 base, leaving 11 bases between them. The CDR3 is 14 amino acids. CDR1 and CDR2 from the germline V gene are SGDLS and YYNGEE. CDR3 nucleotides: TGTGCCAGCAGCTCCCACAGGGCGAACACTGAAGCTTTCTTT. Translating gives CASSSHRANTEAFF. Using reference TRBV9 and TRBJ1-1 for the parts outside the CDR3, the full variable domain is DSGVTQTPKHLITATGQRVTLRCSPRSGDLSVYWYQQSLDQGLQFLIQYYNGEERAKGNILERFSAQQFPDLHSELNLSSLELGDSALYFCASSSHRANTEAFFGQGTRLTVV.

The chain is built from TRBV30 and TRBJ2-1, with 7 nucleotides matching TRBD2. CDR1 is GTSNPN, CDR2 SVGIG, per germline (reference sequence). With V trimmed by 3 bases and J by 8 bases, 10 bases remained unmatched. The CDR3 totals 14 residues. The CDR3 coding sequence is TGTGCCTGGAGGGGTGCGGGGGTTAGGCATGAGCAGTTCTTC. Protein sequence: CAWRGAGVRHEQFF.

The chain links TRBV9 to TRBJ1-2; TRBD1 matches 11 bases. The CDR3 is 16 amino acids. CDR1 and CDR2 from the germline V gene are SGDLS and YYNGEE. The V segment lost 4 bases and the J segment 4 bases; nucleotides outside the gene matches: 9. CDR3 in DNA: TGTGCCAGCAGCCCCAGGACAGGGGGCTTTAGCTATGGCTACACCTTC. Translated: CASSPRTGGFSYGYTF. Variable domain in full (rest from reference TRBV9 and TRBJ1-2): DSGVTQTPKHLITATGQRVTLRCSPRSGDLSVYWYQQSLDQGLQFLIQYYNGEERAKGNILERFSAQQFPDLHSELNLSSLELGDSALYFCASSPRTGGFSYGYTFGSGTRLTVV.

The V call is TRBV7-9, the J call TRBJ2-7; a possible D gene is TRBD1 (5 bases). CDR1 is SEHNR and CDR2 is FQNEAQ in the germline V gene (reference sequence). This CDR3 has 14 residues. V was trimmed by 5 bases and J by 1 base, leaving 12 bases between them. The chain's CDR3 is CASSGQGRSYEQYF. The CDR3 bases are TGTGCCAGCAGCGGCCAGGGAAGGTCCTACGAGCAGTACTTC.

The rearrangement links TRBV7-3 to TRBJ1-2, with D perhaps TRBD1 (6 bases). Trimming removed 5 bases from V and 1 base from J, with 11 bases in between. The CDR3 has 14 amino acids. The germline CDR1 and CDR2 sequences are SGHTA and FQGTGA. The CDR3 protein is CASSQQGLNYGYTF. CDR3 DNA sequence: TGTGCCAGCAGCCAACAGGGCCTTAACTATGGCTACACCTTC. The full variable domain, with the rest looked up from reference TRBV7-3 and TRBJ1-2, is GAGVSQTPSNKVTEKGKYVELRCDPISGHTALYWYRQSLGQGPEFLIYFQGTGAADDSGLPNDRFFAVRPEGSVSTLKIQRTERGDSAVYLCASSQQGLNYGYTFGSGTRLTVV.